This is a list of T cell receptor beta chains from one sample in a study of vaccination effects on CD4 cells after COVID-19. Their target antigens are unknown. Produced via immunoSEQ multiplex PCR; TCRdb's table is partial and in-frame only. Of about 14,000 clones listed, about three quarters were seen once; the top ten hold 15% to 20%. Sequences were derived from CD4+ T cells from PBMCs cultured with SARS-CoV-2 spike peptides, sampled after COVID-19 vaccination. These receptors originate from a human donor who had a prior SARS-CoV-2 infection. The CDR3 runs from the conserved cysteine through the conserved F or W. A D gene is named only where the DNA matches it firmly. A row's size may be missing; if present it is once, few, many or a size class.

J: TRBJ2-3; size: -; V: TRBV4-2; D: TRBD2; length: 14; DNA: TGTGCCAGCAGCCAACGGATAGCGGGAGATACGCAGTATTTT; CDR3: CASSQRIAGDTQYF
J: TRBJ1-1; size: -; V: TRBV7-9; D: TRBD1; length: 18; DNA: TGTGCCAGCAGCTTATCGGACAGGGGGGCACCTTTAAACACTGAAGCTTTCTTT; CDR3: CASSLSDRGAPLNTEAFF
J: TRBJ1-4; size: -; V: TRBV5-4; D: -; length: 14; DNA: TGTGCCAGCAGCTTGGACTGGAGGAATGAAAAACTGTTTTTT; CDR3: CASSLDWRNEKLFF
J: TRBJ1-5; size: -; V: TRBV6-5; D: -; length: 15; DNA: TGTGCCAGCAACGGGAAAACAGGGAGCAATCAGCCCCAGCATTTT; CDR3: CASNGKTGSNQPQHF
J: TRBJ1-4; size: -; V: TRBV5-8; D: -; length: 15; DNA: TGTGCCAGCAGCTTGGGTTCAAGTGGTTACGAAAAACTGTTTTTT; CDR3: CASSLGSSGYEKLFF
J: TRBJ2-7; size: -; V: TRBV19; D: TRBD1; length: 15; DNA: TGTGCCAGTAGACAGGGACAGGGGTCGGACTACGAGCAGTACTTC; CDR3: CASRQGQGSDYEQYF
J: TRBJ2-1; size: -; V: TRBV21-1; D: -; length: 15; DNA: TGTGCCAGCCAGGACGGCGGGAGACGGTTAAAGGAGCAGTTCTTC; CDR3: CASQDGGRRLKEQFF
J: TRBJ2-5; size: -; V: TRBV12-5; D: -; length: 15; DNA: TGTGCTAGTGGGCGCCGTGACAGCTACCAAGAGACCCAGTACTTC; CDR3: CASGRRDSYQETQYF
J: TRBJ1-1; size: -; V: TRBV2; D: -; length: 15; DNA: TGTGCCAGCAGGGGGGATAACAGAGGGTTCACTGAAGCTTTCTTT; CDR3: CASRGDNRGFTEAFF
J: TRBJ2-7; size: -; V: TRBV5-4; D: TRBD1; length: 14; DNA: TGTGCCAGCAGCCCAAGACAGGGCATCTACGAGCAGTACTTC; CDR3: CASSPRQGIYEQYF
J: TRBJ2-1; size: -; V: TRBV11-3; D: -; length: 15; DNA: TGTGCCAGCAGCTTAGGGGTCGGGGCTTACAATGAGCAGTTCTTC; CDR3: CASSLGVGAYNEQFF
J: TRBJ2-3; size: -; V: TRBV5-1; D: TRBD2; length: 15; DNA: TGCGCCAGCAGCTTCGCGGGGGGGGGCACAGATACGCAGTATTTT; CDR3: CASSFAGGGTDTQYF
J: TRBJ2-6; size: -; V: TRBV6-2/TRBV6-3; D: -; length: 14; DNA: TGTGCCAGCAGTTACAACTCTGGGGCCAACGTCCTGACTTTC; CDR3: CASSYNSGANVLTF
J: TRBJ1-1; size: -; V: TRBV18; D: -; length: 15; DNA: TGTGCCAGCTCACCATCGCACAGGCCGAACACTGAAGCTTTCTTT; CDR3: CASSPSHRPNTEAFF
J: TRBJ1-2; size: few; V: TRBV6-1; D: TRBD1; length: 13; DNA: TGTGCCAGCAGACGACAGGGTGTCTATGGCTACACCTTC; CDR3: CASRRQGVYGYTF
J: TRBJ1-4; size: -; V: TRBV13; D: -; length: 16; DNA: TGTGCCAGCAGCCTGGCGGCCGGATCTTTTAATGAAAAACTGTTTTTT; CDR3: CASSLAAGSFNEKLFF
J: TRBJ1-1; size: -; V: TRBV9; D: -; length: 13; DNA: TGTGCCAGCAGCGTGGACTGGAACACTGAAGCTTTCTTT; CDR3: CASSVDWNTEAFF
J: TRBJ2-5; size: few; V: TRBV5-1; D: -; length: 14; DNA: TGCGCCAGCAGCCCGGGCCTCCCGGGCGAGACCCAGTACTTC; CDR3: CASSPGLPGETQYF
J: TRBJ2-7; size: -; V: TRBV7-2; D: TRBD1; length: 13; DNA: TGTGCCAGCGGGACAGGTTCCACCTACGAGCAGTACTTC; CDR3: CASGTGSTYEQYF
J: TRBJ2-6; size: -; V: TRBV2; D: -; length: 15; DNA: TGTGCCAGCAGAAGATACAGCTCTGGGGCCAACGTCCTGACTTTC; CDR3: CASRRYSSGANVLTF
J: TRBJ1-5; size: -; V: TRBV19; D: -; length: 15; DNA: TGTGCCAGTAGCCACAAGCCTGTTAGAGGTCAGCCCCAGCATTTT; CDR3: CASSHKPVRGQPQHF
J: TRBJ1-4; size: -; V: TRBV2; D: -; length: 14; DNA: TGTGCCAGCAGTTGGGGAGGAACTAATGAAAAACTGTTTTTT; CDR3: CASSWGGTNEKLFF
J: TRBJ2-6; size: -; V: TRBV6-4; D: -; length: 20; DNA: TGTGCCAGCAGTGACCCTAAGTTTTTGGGGGCGCTGAGGGGGGCCAACGTCCTGACTTTC; CDR3: CASSDPKFLGALRGANVLTF
J: TRBJ1-5; size: -; V: TRBV6-2/TRBV6-3; D: TRBD1; length: 15; DNA: TGTGCCAGCAGTTACTCGAACGACAGGGCTCAGCCCCAGCATTTT; CDR3: CASSYSNDRAQPQHF
J: TRBJ2-3; size: -; V: TRBV9; D: TRBD2; length: 17; DNA: TGTGCCAGCAGCGTAGCTACGGGGCTAGCGGGAACAGATACGCAGTATTTT; CDR3: CASSVATGLAGTDTQYF
J: TRBJ2-1; size: -; V: TRBV24-1; D: TRBD1; length: 16; DNA: TGTGCCACCAGTGATCCGGGACAGGGGGACTACAATGAGCAGTTCTTC; CDR3: CATSDPGQGDYNEQFF